The next 12 T cell receptor beta chains were all read from a single sample in a study of T cells expressing NK-cell markers. TCRdb derives one entry per CDR3 protein from the 5' RACE reads, leaving out DNA. This repertoire includes 400,000 to 550,000 distinct CDR3 sequences. The source material was blood T cells: a sorted CD56 or NKG2C T cell subset, CD4+ or CD8+ T cells, or bulk PBMC T cells (not recorded which). The receptors shown here come from a woman between 18 and 70 years old in good health.

The gene calls are TRBV6-2 or TRBV6-3 and TRBJ2-2; the TCRdb D gene call, TRBD2, has no DNA to confirm it. CDR1 MNHEY and CDR2 SVGEGT come from the germline V gene. There are 17 residues in the CDR3. CDR3 protein: CASSYSAVAGYTGELFF.

The rearrangement uses TRBV28 and TRBJ2-7; the TRBD1 assignment by TCRdb is unverifiable without DNA. CDR3 size: 15 residues. Germline lookup yields CDR1 MDHEN and CDR2 SYDVKM. The CDR3 loop is CASSDVRGWAYEQYF.

The V gene is TRBV15, the J gene TRBJ2-1; TCRdb lists TRBD2, though no DNA is available to test this call. CDR3 length: 13 amino acids. Germline V gene data show CDR1 as LNHNV and CDR2 as YYDKDF (reference sequence). CDR3 sequence: CATSTGRYNEQFF.

The gene calls are TRBV4-3 and TRBJ1-3; TCRdb's D call of TRBD1 is untestable without DNA. This CDR3 is built from 16 residues. Germline CDR1 LGHNA, CDR2 YSLEER. The CDR3: CASSQDLGARGNTIYF.

V and J are TRBV4-3 and TRBJ2-3; TCRdb reports TRBD2, a call that lacks DNA to check it against. This CDR3 has 16 residues. Germline CDR1 LGHNA, CDR2 YSLEER. CDR3 region: CASSQEDSGRYGAQYF.

V is TRBV29-1 and J is TRBJ2-2; the TCRdb D gene call, TRBD2, has no DNA to confirm it. Germline loops: CDR1 SQVTM, CDR2 ANQGSEA. The CDR3 totals 13 residues. The CDR3 region is CSVFAGVTGELFF.

V usage is TRBV7-3 and J usage is TRBJ1-1. Germline V CDR1 and CDR2: SGHTA, FQGTGA. CDR3 length: 16 residues. The CDR3 sequence is CASSLIWREQRAEAFF.

CDR3 sequence: CSARADSNTEAFF. The chain links TRBV20-1 to TRBJ1-1; absent DNA, TCRdb's TRBD1 call cannot be checked. Germline CDR1 reads DFQATT; CDR2 reads SNEGSKA (reference sequence). CDR3 size: 13 residues.

This sequence joins TRBV9 and TRBJ2-1; TCRdb picks TRBD1, but there is no DNA to check that call. The CDR3 extends over 15 amino acids. CDR1 SGDLS and CDR2 YYNGEE come from the germline V gene. This CDR3 is CASSVAYNPWNEQFF.

The rearrangement uses TRBV13 and TRBJ2-7; the TCRdb call, TRBD2, lacks DNA for checking. The CDR3 runs to 15 residues. Per the germline V gene, CDR1 is PRHDT and CDR2 is FYEKMQ (reference sequence). The CDR3 protein is CASSPEGDGADEQYF.

The chain links TRBV11-2 to TRBJ2-1. The CDR3 is made up of 16 amino acids. The germline V gene has CDR1 SGHAT and CDR2 FQNNGV. CDR3 sequence: CASSLDLTYSYNEQFF. Variable domain in full (rest from reference TRBV11-2 and TRBJ2-1): EAGVAQSPRYKIIEKRQSVAFWCNPISGHATLYWYQQILGQGPKLLIQFQNNGVVDDSQLPKDRFSAERLKGVDSTLKIQPAKLEDSAVYLCASSLDLTYSYNEQFFGPGTRLTVL.

This chain joins TRBV29-1 and TRBJ2-2; the TCRdb call, TRBD1, lacks DNA for checking. Germline CDR1 reads SQVTM; CDR2 reads ANQGSEA. This CDR3 region has 12 residues. The CDR3 protein is CSASGGTGELFF.